This TCR beta chain was retrieved from a study of T cell repertoires in cytomegalovirus infection. The overall study: Selected CMV epitopes included recently identified HLA-C-restricted ones as well as well-studied HLA-B-restricted ones. From public TCR beta signatures came an indication of both CMV infection and matching HLA type.

Regarding the study as a whole: Dominant in the ex vivo response were TCR beta clonotypes restricted by HLA-C and specific for CMV. Carriers of CMV and the relevant HLA type were discriminated by public TCR beta frequency.

One entry per CDR3 protein results from TCRdb running MiXCR on the reads. Of about 85,000 distinct CDR3 sequences in the sample, about half are singletons; the top ten hold 85% to 95%. Trimming stripped 5 bases from V and 0 bases from J, with 11 bases between. Germline assignment: CDR1 MNHEY and CDR2 SVGAGI. The CDR3 has 14 residues. A note on this clonotype: The antigen is undetermined.

The origin of this receptor is a human donor in good health (CMV status not recorded). Some clones in this sample may be carry-over from other donors' samples. Here the sequenced sample was CD8+ T cells from cultured PBMCs, taken from culture after CMV antigen stimulation. The gene calls are TRBV6-5 and TRBJ2-7; D may be TRBD1 or TRBD2 (5 bases each). In DNA, the CDR3 is TGTGCCAGCAGTCCCCTCGGGGCCTCCTACGAGCAGTACTTC. Its protein product is CASSPLGASYEQYF.